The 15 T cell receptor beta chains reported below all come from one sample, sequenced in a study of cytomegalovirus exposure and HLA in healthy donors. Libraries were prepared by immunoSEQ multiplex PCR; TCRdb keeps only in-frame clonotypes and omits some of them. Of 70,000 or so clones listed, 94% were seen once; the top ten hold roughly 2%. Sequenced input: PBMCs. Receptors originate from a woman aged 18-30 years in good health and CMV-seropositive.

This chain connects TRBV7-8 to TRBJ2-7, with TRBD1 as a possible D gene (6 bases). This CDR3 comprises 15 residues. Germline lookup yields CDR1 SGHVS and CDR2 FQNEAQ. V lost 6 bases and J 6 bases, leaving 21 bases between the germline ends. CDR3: CASSPLVRGSGEQYF. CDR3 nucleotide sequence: TGTGCCAGCAGTCCACTAGTCAGGGGTTCTGGCGAGCAGTACTTC.

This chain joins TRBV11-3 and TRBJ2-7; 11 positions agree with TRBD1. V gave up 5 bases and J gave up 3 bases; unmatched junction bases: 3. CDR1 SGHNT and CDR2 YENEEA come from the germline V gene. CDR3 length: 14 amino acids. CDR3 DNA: TGTGCCAGCAGCCCCGGGACAGGGGGCTACGAGCAGTACTTC. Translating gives CASSPGTGGYEQYF.

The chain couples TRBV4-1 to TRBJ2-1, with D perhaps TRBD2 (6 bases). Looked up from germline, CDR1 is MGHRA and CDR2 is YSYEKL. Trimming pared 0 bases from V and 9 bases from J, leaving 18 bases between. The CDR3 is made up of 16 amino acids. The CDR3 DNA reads TGCGCCAGCAGCCAAGAACAGAGTATGGGGGGTGGTGAGCAGTTCTTC. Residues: CASSQEQSMGGGEQFF.

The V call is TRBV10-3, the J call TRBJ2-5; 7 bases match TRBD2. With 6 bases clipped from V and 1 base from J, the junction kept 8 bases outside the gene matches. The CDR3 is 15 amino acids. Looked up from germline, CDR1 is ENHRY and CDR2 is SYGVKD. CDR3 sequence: CAISGSLAAQETQYF. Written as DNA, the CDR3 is TGTGCCATCAGCGGCAGTCTAGCGGCCCAAGAGACCCAGTACTTC.

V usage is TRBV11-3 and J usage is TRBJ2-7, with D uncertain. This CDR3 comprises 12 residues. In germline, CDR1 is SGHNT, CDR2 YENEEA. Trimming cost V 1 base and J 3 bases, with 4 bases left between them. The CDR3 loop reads CASSLGSYEQYF. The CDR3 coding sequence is TGTGCCAGCAGCTTAGGCAGCTACGAGCAGTACTTC.

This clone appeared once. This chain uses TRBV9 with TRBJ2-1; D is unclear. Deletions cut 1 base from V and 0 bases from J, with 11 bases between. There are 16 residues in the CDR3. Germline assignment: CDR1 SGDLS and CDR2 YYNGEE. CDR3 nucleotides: TGTGCCAGCAGCGTAAGTCCGGAGAGCTCCTACAATGAGCAGTTCTTC. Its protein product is CASSVSPESSYNEQFF. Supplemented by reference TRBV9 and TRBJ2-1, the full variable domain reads DSGVTQTPKHLITATGQRVTLRCSPRSGDLSVYWYQQSLDQGLQFLIQYYNGEERAKGNILERFSAQQFPDLHSELNLSSLELGDSALYFCASSVSPESSYNEQFFGPGTRLTVL.

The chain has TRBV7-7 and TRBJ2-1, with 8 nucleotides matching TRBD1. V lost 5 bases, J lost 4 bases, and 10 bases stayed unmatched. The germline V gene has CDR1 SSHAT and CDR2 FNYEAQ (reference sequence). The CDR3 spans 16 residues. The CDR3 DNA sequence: TGTGCCAGCAGCCCCCTTCAGGGGGCCGCATACAATGAGCAGTTCTTC. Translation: CASSPLQGAAYNEQFF.

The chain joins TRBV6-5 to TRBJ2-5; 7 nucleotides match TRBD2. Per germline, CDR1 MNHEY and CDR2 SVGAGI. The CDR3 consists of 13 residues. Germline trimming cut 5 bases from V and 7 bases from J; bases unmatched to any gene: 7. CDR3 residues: CASSPGVAGTQYF. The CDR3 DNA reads TGTGCCAGCAGTCCGGGAGTAGCGGGGACCCAGTACTTC.

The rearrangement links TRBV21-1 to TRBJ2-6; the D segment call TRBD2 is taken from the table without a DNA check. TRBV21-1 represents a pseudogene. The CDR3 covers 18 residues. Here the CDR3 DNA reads TGTGCCAGCAGCGTCCGGATAACAGAGGGTCCTGGGGCCAACGTCCTGACTTTC. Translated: CASSVRITEGPGANVLTF.

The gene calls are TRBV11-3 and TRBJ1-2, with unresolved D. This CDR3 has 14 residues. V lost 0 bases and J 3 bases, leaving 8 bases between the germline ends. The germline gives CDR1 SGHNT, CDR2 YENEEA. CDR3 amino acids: CASSLEAGDYGYTF. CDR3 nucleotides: TGTGCCAGCAGCTTAGAGGCAGGTGACTATGGCTACACCTTC.

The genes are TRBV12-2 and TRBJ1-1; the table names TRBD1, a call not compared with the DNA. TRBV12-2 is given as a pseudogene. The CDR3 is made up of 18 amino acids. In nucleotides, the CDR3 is TGTGCAAGTCGCGGGCCGGGACAGATATCCAGTTCGAACACTGAAGCTTTCTTT. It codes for CASRGPGQISSSNTEAFF.

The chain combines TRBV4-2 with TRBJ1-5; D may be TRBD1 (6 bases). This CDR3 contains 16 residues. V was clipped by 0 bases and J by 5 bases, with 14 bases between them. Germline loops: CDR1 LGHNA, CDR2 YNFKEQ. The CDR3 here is CASSQETGEGDQPQHF. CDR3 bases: TGTGCCAGCAGCCAAGAGACAGGCGAGGGGGATCAGCCCCAGCATTTT.

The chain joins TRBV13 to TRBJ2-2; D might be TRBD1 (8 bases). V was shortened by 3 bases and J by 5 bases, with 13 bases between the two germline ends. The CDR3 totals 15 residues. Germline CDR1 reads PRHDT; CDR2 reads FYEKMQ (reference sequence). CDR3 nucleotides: TGTGCCAGCAGCTTCGGACAGGGAGGGACCGGGGAGCTGTTTTTT. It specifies CASSFGQGGTGELFF.

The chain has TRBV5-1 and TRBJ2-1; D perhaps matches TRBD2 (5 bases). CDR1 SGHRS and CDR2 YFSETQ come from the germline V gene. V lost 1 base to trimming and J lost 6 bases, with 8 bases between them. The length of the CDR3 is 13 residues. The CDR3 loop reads CASSLTLVNEQFF. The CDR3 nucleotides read TGCGCCAGCAGCTTGACACTAGTCAATGAGCAGTTCTTC. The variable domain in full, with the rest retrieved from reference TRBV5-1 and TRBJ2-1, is KAGVTQTPRYLIKTRGQQVTLSCSPISGHRSVSWYQQTPGQGLQFLFEYFSETQRNKGNFPGRFSGRQFSNSRSEMNVSTLELGDSALYLCASSLTLVNEQFFGPGTRLTVL.

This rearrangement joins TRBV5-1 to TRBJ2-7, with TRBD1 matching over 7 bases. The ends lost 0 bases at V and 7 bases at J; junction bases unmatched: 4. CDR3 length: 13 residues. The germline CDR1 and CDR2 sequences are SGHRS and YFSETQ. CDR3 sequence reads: CASSLGQGGEQYF. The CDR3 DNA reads TGCGCCAGCAGCTTGGGACAGGGTGGTGAGCAGTACTTC. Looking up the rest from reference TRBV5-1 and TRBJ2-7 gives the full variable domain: KAGVTQTPRYLIKTRGQQVTLSCSPISGHRSVSWYQQTPGQGLQFLFEYFSETQRNKGNFPGRFSGRQFSNSRSEMNVSTLELGDSALYLCASSLGQGGEQYFGPGTRLTVT.